This T cell receptor beta chain was found in a study of CXCR3-negative and CXCR3-positive naive CD8 T cells. This CDR3 spans 15 amino acids. Germline-derived CDR1 and CDR2 are SGHKS and YYEKEE (reference sequence). As to this clonotype: The antigen is not known.

The libraries of TRB cDNA were prepared using 5' RACE with UMI labels. TCRdb processed the 5' RACE reads again and assigns one entry to each CDR3 protein, with no DNA. This sample carries approximately 140,000 distinct CDR3 sequences, with 0.25% to 0.3% going to the ten biggest clones. Points from the study as a whole: Diversity was high in both naive subsets and much lower in memory cells. Naive subsets expressed similar surface CD5; TRB CDR3 features served to infer TCR strength. Against CXCR3-negative naive cells, CXCR3-positive naive cells showed more hydrophobic TRB CDR3s.

The sequence was collected from a human donor in good health. Some clones in this sample may be carry-over from other donors' samples. The sequenced material came from naive CXCR3+ CD8+ T cells from blood. Subset: CD45RO-CCR7+CD27+CD95- naive CD8+ T cells expressing CXCR3 (TNR3+). The rearrangement joins TRBV5-5 to TRBJ2-7; TCRdb calls TRBD1, which cannot be checked without DNA. Here the CDR3 reads CASSLDGGTSYEQYF. The full variable domain, its missing parts supplied by reference TRBV5-5 and TRBJ2-7, is DAGVTQSPTHLIKTRGQQVTLRCSPISGHKSVSWYQQVLGQGPQFIFQYYEKEERGRGNFPDRFSARQFPNYSSELNVNALLLGDSALYLCASSLDGGTSYEQYFGPGTRLTVT.